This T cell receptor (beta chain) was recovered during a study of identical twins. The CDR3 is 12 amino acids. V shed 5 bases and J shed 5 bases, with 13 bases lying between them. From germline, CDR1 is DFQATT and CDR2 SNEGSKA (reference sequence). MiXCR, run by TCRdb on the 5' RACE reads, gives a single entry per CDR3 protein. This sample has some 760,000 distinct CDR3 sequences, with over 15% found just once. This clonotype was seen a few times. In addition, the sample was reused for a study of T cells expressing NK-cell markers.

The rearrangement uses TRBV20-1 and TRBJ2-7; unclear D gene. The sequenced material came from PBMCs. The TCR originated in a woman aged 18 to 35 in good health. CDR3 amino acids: CSAPYRGHEQYF. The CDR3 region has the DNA TGCAGTGCTCCCTATCGAGGCCACGAGCAGTACTTC.